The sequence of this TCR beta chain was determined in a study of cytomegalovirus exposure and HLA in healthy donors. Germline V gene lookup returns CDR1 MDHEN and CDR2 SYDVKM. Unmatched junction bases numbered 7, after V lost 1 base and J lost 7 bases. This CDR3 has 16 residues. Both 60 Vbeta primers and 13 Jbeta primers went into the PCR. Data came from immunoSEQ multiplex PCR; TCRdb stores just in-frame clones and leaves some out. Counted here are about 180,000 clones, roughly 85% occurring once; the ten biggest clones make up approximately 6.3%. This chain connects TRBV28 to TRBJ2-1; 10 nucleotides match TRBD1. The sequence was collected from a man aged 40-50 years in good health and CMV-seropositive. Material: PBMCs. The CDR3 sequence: CASSLLTGGEVNEQFF. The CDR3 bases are TGTGCCAGCAGTTTATTGACAGGGGGCGAAGTGAATGAGCAGTTCTTC.